What follows describes a single TCR beta chain. At one end, the junction sequence differs from germline, possibly due to a read error. The CDR3 length is 17 residues. The germline CDR1 and CDR2 sequences are SGDLS and YYNGEE. This sample stems from a study of neurological immune-mediated disorders. This sample's time point: technical triplicate 2. TCRdb used MiXCR to reprocess the 5' RACE reads, holding one entry per CDR3 protein. The data contain about 32,000 distinct CDR3 sequences, roughly 13% of them singletons. The chain recombines TRBV9 with TRBJ2-1; 13 nucleotides match TRBD2. The clonotype was recovered from a female donor with HTLV-1-associated myelopathy (HAM/TSP). The specimen was CD4+ T cells from blood. The CDR3 DNA reads as TGTTCCAGCAGATCCGGACTAGCGGGGGATTACTACAATGAGCAGTTCTTC. Residues: CSSRSGLAGDYYNEQFF.